Below, 9 T cell receptor beta chains from the same sample are listed, as sequenced in a study of spatial heterogeneity in lung cancer. The sample's time point: sample taken at primary tumor resection. TCRdb re-derived calls from the 5' RACE reads in MiXCR, one entry per CDR3 protein. The sample carries approximately 40,000 distinct CDR3 sequences, roughly 5.4% recorded once. The sample consisted of PBMCs, taken at surgery. Receptors were obtained from a female donor with early-stage non-small cell lung cancer.

This clonotype was found many times. The chain joins TRBV28 to TRBJ1-1; possibly TRBD1 for D (6 bases). This CDR3 has 15 residues. V was trimmed by 0 bases and J by 6 bases, leaving 14 bases between them. The V gene's germline CDR1 is MDHEN and CDR2 SYDVKM. The CDR3, as DNA: TGTGCCAGCAGTTTATGGGTAGGGGGTAACGCTGAAGCTTTCTTT. It is translated as CASSLWVGGNAEAFF. Looking up the rest from reference TRBV28 and TRBJ1-1 gives the full variable domain: DVKVTQSSRYLVKRTGEKVFLECVQDMDHENMFWYRQDPGLGLRLIYFSYDVKMKEKGDIPEGYSVSREKKERFSLILESASTNQTSMYLCASSLWVGGNAEAFFGQGTRLTVV.

By its share, this clonotype is medium-sized. The CDR3 is CASSEDQQLNSPLHF. The CDR3 region has the DNA TGTGCCAGCAGTGAAGATCAACAGTTAAATTCACCCCTCCACTTT. This chain connects TRBV2 to TRBJ1-6, with D unresolved. Between the trimmed V and J ends, which lost 1 base and 7 bases, there was a span of 11 bases. Looked up from germline, CDR1 is SNHLY and CDR2 is FYNNEI. CDR3 length equals 15 residues.

This clonotype was seen many times. V is TRBV6-8 and J is TRBJ2-7; 9 nucleotides line up with TRBD1. The CDR3 extends over 17 amino acids. Germline values: CDR1 MNHGY, CDR2 SAAAGT. The junction had 11 bases not matched to a gene; V was cut back by 5 bases and J by 0 bases. CDR3 amino acids: CASSSVFGTGISYEQYF. The CDR3 DNA reads as TGTGCCAGCAGTAGTGTTTTCGGGACAGGGATCTCCTACGAGCAGTACTTC.

This clonotype appeared many times. The V call is TRBV6-2 or TRBV6-3, the J call TRBJ2-1; 9 bases fit TRBD2. Germline V gene data show CDR1 as MNHEY and CDR2 as SVGEGT. The length of the CDR3 is 13 residues. V dropped 6 bases and J dropped 6; count of bases not matched to a gene: 3. The CDR3 DNA is TGTGCCAGCAGGGGACTAGCTATCAATGAGCAGTTCTTC. Its protein is CASRGLAINEQFF.

This clonotype was counted between two and nine times. The rearrangement links TRBV30 to TRBJ2-3, with 7 bases fitting TRBD2. V shed 0 bases, J shed 0 bases, and the junction held 3 bases outside the gene matches. This CDR3 comprises 15 residues. CDR1 is GTSNPN and CDR2 is SVGIG in the germline V gene (reference sequence). CDR3 region: CAWSVSGASTDTQYF. The CDR3 nucleotides are TGTGCCTGGAGTGTGAGCGGGGCTAGCACAGATACGCAGTATTTT. Full variable domain (outside the CDR3, taken from reference TRBV30 and TRBJ2-3): SQTIHQWPATLVQPVGSPLSLECTVEGTSNPNLYWYRQAAGRGLQLLFYSVGIGQISSEVPQNLSASRPQDRQFILSSKKLLLSDSGFYLCAWSVSGASTDTQYFGPGTRLTVL.

The sample holds many counts of this clonotype. This chain links TRBV29-1 with TRBJ2-1, with TRBD2 matching 11 bases. Germline CDR1 and CDR2: SQVTM and ANQGSEA. The length of the CDR3 is 16 residues. Trimming cost V 1 base and J 2 bases; bases outside gene matches: 4. The CDR3 DNA reads as TGCAGCGTTGAAGTGGTTAGCGGGGGGGCCTACAATGAGCAGTTCTTC. Its translation: CSVEVVSGGAYNEQFF.

Many counts were recorded for this clonotype. The chain carries TRBV29-1 and TRBJ1-2; D gene unclear. The CDR3 totals 12 residues. V was pared by 3 bases and J by 8 bases, with 13 bases between. Germline CDR1 reads SQVTM; CDR2 reads ANQGSEA. CDR3 coding DNA: TGCAGCGTTGAGCTCACGTCAAGAGGCTACACCTTC. Translation: CSVELTSRGYTF.

This clonotype was recorded many times. The rearrangement joins TRBV5-1 to TRBJ2-3, with D perhaps TRBD2 (5 bases). V lost 6 bases and J 1 base, leaving 12 bases between the germline ends. Germline lookup yields CDR1 SGHRS and CDR2 YFSETQ. CDR3 length: 14 residues. The CDR3 loop is CASKVEGGTDTQYF. The CDR3 region has the DNA TGCGCCAGCAAGGTCGAGGGAGGCACAGATACGCAGTATTTT.

This clonotype was seen repeatedly, ten times or more. The rearrangement joins TRBV25-1 to TRBJ1-2; 8 nucleotides line up with TRBD1. CDR1 is MGHDK and CDR2 is SYGVNS in the germline V gene. The CDR3 loop spans 13 amino acids. J was trimmed by 14 bases and V by 7 bases; bases with no gene match: 15. CDR3 coding DNA: TGTGCCAGCACCCCTCTTGCGCAGGGGGCCGTAACCTTC. As protein: CASTPLAQGAVTF.